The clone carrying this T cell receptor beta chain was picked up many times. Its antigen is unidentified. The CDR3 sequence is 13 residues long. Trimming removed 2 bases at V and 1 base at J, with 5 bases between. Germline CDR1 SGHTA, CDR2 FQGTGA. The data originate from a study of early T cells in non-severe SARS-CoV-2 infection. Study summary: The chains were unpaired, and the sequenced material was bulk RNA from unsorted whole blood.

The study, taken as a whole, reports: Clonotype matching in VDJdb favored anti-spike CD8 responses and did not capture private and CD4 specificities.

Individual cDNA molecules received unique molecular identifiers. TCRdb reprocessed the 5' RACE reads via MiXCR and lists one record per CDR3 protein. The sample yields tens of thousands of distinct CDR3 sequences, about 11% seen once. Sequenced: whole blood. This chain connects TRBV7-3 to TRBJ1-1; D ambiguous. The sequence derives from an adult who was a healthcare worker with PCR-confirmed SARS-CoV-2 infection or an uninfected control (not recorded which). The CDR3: CASSLRGNTEAFF. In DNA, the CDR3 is TGTGCCAGCAGCTTACGGGGGAACACTGAAGCTTTCTTT. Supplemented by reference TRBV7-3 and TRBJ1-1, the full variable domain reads GAGVSQTPSNKVTEKGKYVELRCDPISGHTALYWYRQSLGQGPEFLIYFQGTGAADDSGLPNDRFFAVRPEGSVSTLKIQRTERGDSAVYLCASSLRGNTEAFFGQGTRLTVV.